The rows below give T cell receptor beta chains drawn from one sample of a study of blood T cell repertoires in COVID-19. Assay used: immunoSEQ multiplex PCR; TCRdb lists only in-frame clones, some missing. Here the sample spans about 200,000 clones, 80% to 90% being singletons. The sequencing input was PBMCs or T cells enriched from blood (not recorded which). The receptors were gathered from a woman aged 40 to 50 with acute COVID-19. Each CDR3 is given with its conserved first and last residue. The D gene is left open where the match is weak. A clone size is listed for some rows: how often the clone was seen (once, few, many), or a class if it is expanded.

V,length,J,D,size,DNA,CDR3
TRBV28,16,TRBJ2-3,.,.,TGTGCCAGCAGCCAGGGGACGGGCGGTAGCACAGATACGCAGTATTTT,CASSQGTGGSTDTQYF
TRBV30,17,TRBJ1-2,.,.,TGTGCCTGGAGCTCCCTCCCCTTGGCCCCGGCGTTGGGCGGCTACACCTTC,CAWSSLPLAPALGGYTF
TRBV27,15,TRBJ2-5,TRBD1,.,TGTGCCAGCAGTCCGTGGGACAGGGGACAAGAGACCCAGTACTTC,CASSPWDRGQETQYF
TRBV5-6,13,TRBJ2-5,TRBD1,.,TGTGCCAGCAGCACAGGGGGCGAAGAGACCCAGTACTTC,CASSTGGEETQYF
TRBV9,15,TRBJ1-2,.,.,TGTGCCAGCAGCGTAGACCAGGGGTTGGACTATGGCTACACCTTC,CASSVDQGLDYGYTF
TRBV3-1/TRBV3-2,13,TRBJ2-3,.,once,TGTGCCAGCAGCCGAGAGGGCCTCCGCACGCAGTATTTT,CASSREGLRTQYF
TRBV7-9,15,TRBJ2-2,TRBD1,.,TGTGCCAGCAGCCTGACAGGGGCCTTATCCGGGGAGCTGTTTTTT,CASSLTGALSGELFF
TRBV28,15,TRBJ2-7,TRBD1,.,TGTGCCAGCAGTTTATCCGGGACAGGGAGCTACGAGCAGTACTTC,CASSLSGTGSYEQYF
TRBV25-1,15,TRBJ2-7,TRBD2,once,TGTGCCAGCAGTGAATTGGGTCGGGGGGGTTACGAGCAGTACTTC,CASSELGRGGYEQYF
TRBV10-1,14,TRBJ2-7,.,.,TGCGCCAGCAGTGATAGCGCGAACTTCTACGAGCAGTACTTC,CASSDSANFYEQYF
TRBV9,17,TRBJ2-5,TRBD2,.,TGTGCCAGCGCCACGGGCCGACTAGCGGGGGATCGAGAGACCCAGTACTTC,CASATGRLAGDRETQYF
TRBV28,17,TRBJ1-5,TRBD1,once,TGTGCCAGCAGTTTAGGACAGGGATGGGATAGCAATCAGCCCCAGCATTTT,CASSLGQGWDSNQPQHF
TRBV7-9,16,TRBJ2-6,.,.,TGTGCCAGCAGCACGATCCCAGGCTACGGGGCCAACGTCCTGACTTTC,CASSTIPGYGANVLTF
TRBV5-8,16,TRBJ2-6,TRBD1,.,TGTGCCAGCAGCGTGACAGGGGGCGCTGGGGCCAACGTCCTGACTTTC,CASSVTGGAGANVLTF
TRBV11-3,13,TRBJ1-5,.,few,TGTGCCAGCAGCTTGACAATCAATCAGCCCCAGCATTTT,CASSLTINQPQHF
TRBV12-3/TRBV12-4,13,TRBJ2-7,.,once,TGTGCCAGCAGTTTAGCAGACAACTACGAGCAGTACTTC,CASSLADNYEQYF
TRBV2,13,TRBJ1-2,.,.,TGTGCCAGCAGTGCCCAAGGGGACTATGGCTACACCTTC,CASSAQGDYGYTF
TRBV2,14,TRBJ1-4,.,.,TGTGCCAGCAGTGAGAGCAGGGCGCTTGAAAAACTGTTTTTT,CASSESRALEKLFF
TRBV12-3/TRBV12-4,13,TRBJ1-5,TRBD1,.,TGTGCCAGCACCCCGACAGGGGTAGAGCCCCAGCATTTT,CASTPTGVEPQHF
TRBV6-1,15,TRBJ2-7,TRBD2,.,TGTGCCAGCAGTGAAGCGGGGACTACCTCCTACGAGCAGTACTTC,CASSEAGTTSYEQYF
TRBV12-3/TRBV12-4,13,TRBJ2-5,.,.,TGTGCCAGCAGTCCAAAATTAGAAGAGACCCAGTACTTC,CASSPKLEETQYF
TRBV27,16,TRBJ2-4,.,.,TGTGCCAGCAGTTCAGGACAGCTACTAGCCAAAAACATTCAGTACTTC,CASSSGQLLAKNIQYF
TRBV5-4,13,TRBJ1-2,.,.,TGTGCCAGCAGCTTGGAGCGCCGGGATGGCTACACCTTC,CASSLERRDGYTF
TRBV19,17,TRBJ2-4,.,.,TGTGCCAGTACCACCCGCCTAGGGGGGGGAGCCAAAAACATTCAGTACTTC,CASTTRLGGGAKNIQYF
TRBV21-1,16,TRBJ2-3,.,.,TGTGCCAGCAGCAATCCTAAGGGGTTGGGCACAGATACGCAGTATTTT,CASSNPKGLGTDTQYF
TRBV19,15,TRBJ2-7,.,.,TGTGCCAGTAGTCTCCAACAGGGCACCCGCGACGAGCAGTACTTC,CASSLQQGTRDEQYF
TRBV9,13,TRBJ1-5,.,.,TGTGCCAGCAGCGCCGGTTCTGTAGAGCCCCAGCATTTT,CASSAGSVEPQHF
TRBV12-3/TRBV12-4,13,TRBJ2-5,TRBD1,.,TGTGCCAGCAGGCACACAGGGGGTGAGACCCAGTACTTC,CASRHTGGETQYF
TRBV20-1,14,TRBJ1-4,TRBD1,.,TGCAGTGCTAGTTGGGACAGCAGGAATGAAAAACTGTTTTTT,CSASWDSRNEKLFF
TRBV6-5,15,TRBJ2-5,.,.,TGTGCCAGCATATCTGGGGGAAGGGGGTGGGAGACCCAGTACTTC,CASISGGRGWETQYF
TRBV3-1/TRBV3-2,14,TRBJ1-2,.,.,TGTGCCAGCAGCTACTTTTCGGGGTGGGATGGCTACACCTTC,CASSYFSGWDGYTF
TRBV6-1,13,TRBJ2-7,.,.,TGTGCCAGCAGTGAAAGAACAGACTACGAGCAGTACTTC,CASSERTDYEQYF
TRBV24-1,14,TRBJ2-7,TRBD1,.,TGTGCCACCAGTGGTGGACAGGGTCCCCACGAGCAGTACTTC,CATSGGQGPHEQYF
TRBV3-1/TRBV3-2,15,TRBJ2-1,.,.,TGTGCCAGCAGCCGAGCGACAGGAACCTACAATGAGCAGTTCTTC,CASSRATGTYNEQFF
TRBV28,14,TRBJ2-7,TRBD2,once,TGTGCCAGCAGTTTAGCGGGAGGCCGGGACGAGCAGTACTTC,CASSLAGGRDEQYF
TRBV12-3/TRBV12-4,13,TRBJ2-7,.,.,TGTGCCAGCAGTTTACGACATTCCTACGAGCAGTACTTC,CASSLRHSYEQYF
TRBV6-2/TRBV6-3,16,TRBJ2-3,TRBD2,.,TGTGCCAGCAGTCCCCCCGGGGCGGGAGTTACAGATACGCAGTATTTT,CASSPPGAGVTDTQYF
TRBV19,15,TRBJ2-3,TRBD1,.,TGTGCCAGTACCAGGACAGGGGGTGGCACAGATACGCAGTATTTT,CASTRTGGGTDTQYF
TRBV5-5,16,TRBJ2-5,.,.,TGTGCCAGCAGCGCCCGACTAAACCCGACGCAAGAGACCCAGTACTTC,CASSARLNPTQETQYF
TRBV11-2,15,TRBJ1-6,.,.,TGTGCCAGCAGTTCAATAAGGACAGACAATTCACCCCTCCACTTT,CASSSIRTDNSPLHF
TRBV30,15,TRBJ1-3,.,.,TGTGCCTGGGTGTACCGACACAACTCTGGAAACACCATATATTTT,CAWVYRHNSGNTIYF
TRBV6-2/TRBV6-3,16,TRBJ1-1,.,.,TGTGCCAGCAGTAAAACCCCGGGACCCCGGAGGGCTGAAGCTTTCTTT,CASSKTPGPRRAEAFF
TRBV5-1,16,TRBJ2-2,TRBD2,.,TGCGCCAGCAGCTTGTCGGGACTAGCGGGAGCCGGGGAGCTGTTTTTT,CASSLSGLAGAGELFF